These 26 T cell receptor beta chains share one sample of origin, sequenced in a study of blood T cell repertoires in COVID-19. Clones were read by immunoSEQ multiplex PCR, and TCRdb kept only the in-frame ones, dropping some. Among around 220,000 clones, around 86% were seen once, and the ten largest hold roughly 8.2%. The sample was peripheral blood. The source is an elderly woman with COVID-19, enrolled during active disease.

For the CDR3, the DNA is TGCGCCAGCAGCTTGTATAATTCGGAGACCCAGTACTTC. Encoded protein: CASSLYNSETQYF. J is TRBJ2-5 and V is TRBV5-1; no firm D call. Germline values: CDR1 SGHRS, CDR2 YFSETQ. The CDR3 length is 13 residues. Trimming shortened V by 1 base and J by 5 bases, and 9 bases separated the two germline ends.

The genes are TRBV3-1 (or the pseudogene TRBV3-2) and TRBJ2-2; 7 bases are a match to TRBD2. CDR1 and CDR2 (germline): LGHDT, YNNKEL (reference sequence). The CDR3 is made up of 13 amino acids. Germline trimming cut 8 bases from V and 5 bases from J; bases unmatched to any gene: 5. Written as DNA, the CDR3 is TGTGCCAGCGCGGGAGCTTGGACCGGGGAGCTGTTTTTT. It codes for CASAGAWTGELFF.

The rearrangement joins TRBV2 to TRBJ1-1; a weak D match, TRBD1 (5 bases). V dropped 8 bases and J dropped 1 base, with 11 bases sitting between them. The germline CDR1 and CDR2 sequences are SNHLY and FYNNEI. The CDR3 sequence is 13 residues long. CDR3 protein: CASVGAPNTEAFF. In nucleotides, the CDR3 is TGTGCCAGCGTTGGGGCCCCGAACACTGAAGCTTTCTTT.

The chain couples TRBV27 to TRBJ2-7; maybe TRBD2 (5 bases). Germline CDR1 is MNHEY and CDR2 is SMNVEV (reference sequence). Trimming took off 3 bases at V and 5 bases at J, with 14 bases between the two ends. The CDR3 consists of 14 residues. In DNA form, the CDR3 reads TGTGCCAGCAGTTTGCTAGCCCCCCAACACGAGCAGTACTTC. Translated: CASSLLAPQHEQYF.

This chain joins TRBV6-6 and TRBJ1-4; 7 nucleotides align to TRBD1. V shed 7 bases and J 0 bases; nucleotides not matched to a gene: 8. Germline assignment: CDR1 MNHNY and CDR2 SVGAGI (reference sequence). The CDR3 consists of 16 residues. CDR3 protein: CASTSGTAATNEKLFF. For the CDR3, the DNA is TGTGCCAGCACCTCAGGGACAGCTGCAACTAATGAAAAACTGTTTTTT.

The CDR3 sequence: CASSEASTRGTEAFF. The CDR3 coding sequence is TGTGCCAGCAGTGAAGCTTCTACCAGGGGCACTGAAGCTTTCTTT. The rearrangement links TRBV6-1 to TRBJ1-1; possible D gene TRBD1, 6 bases. V lost 0 bases to trimming and J lost 4 bases, with 12 bases between them. This CDR3 region has 15 residues. Germline CDR1 and CDR2: MNHNS and SASEGT.

This clone was detected only a few times. V is TRBV30 and J is TRBJ2-1, with TRBD1 identical over 11 bases. V shed 3 bases, J shed 2 bases, and the junction held 3 bases outside the gene matches. Germline CDR1 GTSNPN, CDR2 SVGIG (reference sequence). CDR3 length equals 15 residues. The CDR3 bases are TGTGCCTGGAGCTCGGGACAGGGGGCCTACAATGAGCAGTTCTTC. Encoded protein: CAWSSGQGAYNEQFF.

This clone was seen a handful of times. The rearrangement links TRBV2 to TRBJ1-1; D is possibly TRBD1 (5 bases). The germline V gene has CDR1 SNHLY and CDR2 FYNNEI. CDR3 size: 15 residues. The V gene lost 7 bases and the J gene lost 8 bases, with 23 bases spanning the gap. The CDR3 reads CASKRGLNKLGEAFF. In nucleotides, the CDR3 is TGTGCCAGCAAAAGGGGACTCAATAAATTAGGGGAAGCTTTCTTT.

The rearrangement links TRBV29-1 to TRBJ2-2; perhaps TRBD2 as D (5 bases). CDR3 size: 12 residues. Germline V gives CDR1 SQVTM, CDR2 ANQGSEA. V gave up 7 bases and J gave up 6 bases, with 12 bases separating them. CDR3 in amino acids: CSALRVAGELFF. Here the CDR3 DNA reads TGCAGCGCCTTGAGGGTGGCCGGGGAGCTGTTTTTT.

The CDR3 nucleotides are TGTGCCAGCAGTGGGACAGAAAACTATGGCTACACCTTC. It translates to CASSGTENYGYTF. The chain combines TRBV2 with TRBJ1-2; maybe TRBD1 (6 bases). The germline V and J ends were trimmed by 4 bases and 2 bases, with 8 bases remaining between them. Germline V gives CDR1 SNHLY, CDR2 FYNNEI. This CDR3 comprises 13 residues.

J is TRBJ1-1 and V is TRBV5-5, with 8 bases lining up with TRBD1. The CDR3 sequence is 15 residues long. Trimming cost V 4 bases and J 2 bases; bases outside gene matches: 7. CDR1 and CDR2 (germline): SGHKS, YYEKEE (reference sequence). CDR3 sequence (DNA): TGTGCCAGCAGCCCGACCAGGGGGCATAACACTGAAGCTTTCTTT. It yields the protein CASSPTRGHNTEAFF.

The V call is TRBV5-3, the J call TRBJ2-3; D gene uncertain. TRBV5-3 is given ORF status, its function remaining uncertain. The germline V and J ends were trimmed by 8 bases and 2 bases, with 21 bases remaining between them. This CDR3 has 16 amino acids. For the CDR3, the DNA is TGTGCCAGGCGGTTTTTTATATGGTCATACACAGATACGCAGTATTTT. Translating it yields CARRFFIWSYTDTQYF.

The chain uses TRBV28 and TRBJ1-3; possible D gene TRBD1, 6 bases. From germline, CDR1 is MDHEN and CDR2 SYDVKM. The V and J ends lost 3 bases and 5 bases respectively, with 11 bases between them. There are 14 residues in the CDR3. The CDR3 spells CASSLGQGRNTIYF. Written as DNA, the CDR3 is TGTGCCAGCAGTTTGGGCCAGGGGCGAAACACCATATATTTT.

A few counts support this clone. This rearrangement joins TRBV11-1 to TRBJ2-1; D gene ambiguous. V was cut by 7 bases and J by 7 bases, with 17 bases left in between. The CDR3 is 14 residues long. Germline CDR1 and CDR2: SGHAT and FQDESV (reference sequence). As DNA, the CDR3 is TGTGCCAGCACCCCGGAAACCCAGAGGAATGAGCAGTTCTTC. This encodes CASTPETQRNEQFF.

The chain combines TRBV5-1 with TRBJ2-3; 10 bases match TRBD2. Unmatched junction bases numbered 4, after V lost 0 bases and J lost 3 bases. CDR1 and CDR2 from the germline V gene are SGHRS and YFSETQ. There are 16 residues in the CDR3. The CDR3 DNA reads TGCGCCAGCAGCTTGGCCCTTAGCGGGAGGACAGATACGCAGTATTTT. It translates to CASSLALSGRTDTQYF.

The gene calls are TRBV19 and TRBJ2-1, with 8 positions matching TRBD2. V was pared by 4 bases and J by 3 bases, with 5 bases of the junction left unmatched. CDR3 size: 15 residues. CDR1 is LNHDA and CDR2 is SQIVND in the germline V gene (reference sequence). CDR3 sequence (DNA): TGTGCCAGTAGTACTAGCGGGCTTTACTACAATGAGCAGTTCTTC. The encoded protein is CASSTSGLYYNEQFF.

The V call is TRBV29-1, the J call TRBJ1-2; D may be TRBD1 (6 bases). Trimming removed 1 base at V and 8 bases at J, with 11 bases between. The CDR3 totals 12 residues. The germline V gene encodes CDR1 SQVTM and CDR2 ANQGSEA. This CDR3 is CSVEGRGGGYTF. In DNA, the CDR3 is TGCAGCGTTGAAGGGCGTGGGGGCGGCTACACCTTC.

A few counts support this clone. The chain links TRBV29-1 to TRBJ1-2, with D possibly matching TRBD1 (6 bases). CDR1 SQVTM and CDR2 ANQGSEA come from the germline V gene. The CDR3 has 13 residues. V lost 3 bases and J lost 2, with 10 bases in between. The CDR3, as DNA: TGCAGCGTTGAGGACAGAAACAACTATGGCTACACCTTC. Translation: CSVEDRNNYGYTF.

The J gene is TRBJ2-1, the V gene TRBV2, with 9 bases lining up with TRBD2. V dropped 6 bases and J dropped 10; count of bases not matched to a gene: 13. Germline V gene lookup returns CDR1 SNHLY and CDR2 FYNNEI. This CDR3 has 15 amino acids. This chain's CDR3 is CASSFLAGRFGEQFF. The CDR3, as DNA: TGTGCCAGCAGCTTCCTAGCGGGGCGATTCGGAGAGCAGTTCTTC.

This chain connects TRBV18 to TRBJ1-5; D is unresolved. Trimming cost V 2 bases and J 0 bases, with 14 bases left between them. Germline lookup yields CDR1 KGHSH and CDR2 LQKENI. This CDR3 is built from 17 residues. CDR3 amino acids: CASSPSYAAYSNQPQHF. DNA for the CDR3: TGTGCCAGCTCACCATCCTACGCAGCGTATAGCAATCAGCCCCAGCATTTT.

The rearrangement links TRBV5-6 to TRBJ2-4, with D perhaps matching TRBD2 (6 bases). The V and J ends lost 4 bases and 0 bases respectively, with 11 bases between them. The CDR3 runs to 15 residues. Germline V gives CDR1 SGHDT, CDR2 YYEEEE. Written as DNA, the CDR3 is TGTGCCAGCAGCCTGTGGGGGGTAGCCAAAAACATTCAGTACTTC. Amino acid sequence: CASSLWGVAKNIQYF.

As regards this clone: A clone one base away is much larger, so this may be a read error. The J gene is TRBJ1-2, the V gene TRBV5-1, with D perhaps TRBD1 (6 bases). Trimming took 4 bases from V and 1 from J, leaving 8 bases between them. Germline-derived CDR1 and CDR2 are SGHRS and YFSETQ. This CDR3 is built from 13 residues. In DNA, the CDR3 is TGCGCCAGCAGCCCACAGGGTAACTATGGCTACACCTTC. Its translation is CASSPQGNYGYTF. Based on the CDR3 plus reference TRBV5-1 and TRBJ1-2, the full variable domain is KAGVTQTPRYLIKTRGQQVTLSCSPISGHRSVSWYQQTPGQGLQFLFEYFSETQRNKGNFPGRFSGRQFSNSRSEMNVSTLELGDSALYLCASSPQGNYGYTFGSGTRLTVV.

The chain is built from TRBV6-2 or TRBV6-3 and TRBJ2-1, with 9 nucleotides matching TRBD1. Germline CDR1 is MNHEY and CDR2 is SVGEGT. This CDR3 comprises 16 residues. Unmatched junction bases numbered 13, after V lost 6 bases and J lost 7 bases. CDR3 sequence (DNA): TGTGCCAGCAGCCGGGACAGGGTGATATTTGGGAATGAGCAGTTCTTC. Protein product: CASSRDRVIFGNEQFF.

This chain links TRBV10-3 with TRBJ2-5; weak D call: TRBD2 (5 bases). The V gene lost 0 bases and the J gene lost 5 bases, with 19 bases spanning the gap. Germline CDR1 reads ENHRY; CDR2 reads SYGVKD. The CDR3 is 17 amino acids. CDR3 nucleotide sequence: TGTGCCATCAGTGAGTCGACATCCGGGCGGGCTGGGGAGACCCAGTACTTC. It codes for CAISESTSGRAGETQYF.

The V call is TRBV24-1, the J call TRBJ2-1; TRBD2 aligns across 11 bases. Germline V gives CDR1 KGHDR, CDR2 SFDVKD. The CDR3 contains 14 residues. The J segment lost 4 bases and the V segment lost 9 bases, leaving 4 bases of the junction unmatched. The CDR3 here is CATQLAGVYNEQFF. CDR3 sequence (DNA): TGTGCCACCCAACTAGCGGGAGTGTACAATGAGCAGTTCTTC.

This clone was counted at least ten times. CDR3 loop: CASSYTGTGLQGYTF. The CDR3 coding sequence is TGTGCCAGCAGTTACACCGGGACAGGCCTTCAGGGCTACACCTTC. The chain links TRBV6-6 to TRBJ1-2; the match to TRBD1 covers 8 bases. Germline assignment: CDR1 MNHNY and CDR2 SVGAGI (reference sequence). The CDR3 contains 15 residues. The J segment lost 8 bases and the V segment lost 2 bases, leaving 10 bases of the junction unmatched.